The following is a TCR beta chain sequence with its context. Original handling: Amplification with reference gene primers provided the estimates of nucleated cell counts. Libraries were prepared by immunoSEQ multiplex PCR; TCRdb keeps only in-frame clonotypes and omits some of them. That table is the source of V, J and clone size, and D and trimming were worked out from the DNA. The table has about 200,000 clones, roughly four fifths seen once. Per germline, CDR1 LGHNA and CDR2 YSLEER. CDR3 length equals 15 residues. Deletions cut 0 bases from V and 6 bases from J, with 13 bases between. These data belong to a study of blood T cell repertoires in COVID-19.

The sequenced material came from PBMCs or T cells enriched from blood (not recorded which). V is TRBV4-3 and J is TRBJ2-3, with D perhaps matching TRBD2 (5 bases). The receptor was derived from a man in his forties or fifties who had recovered from COVID-19. In DNA, the CDR3 is TGCGCCAGCAGCCAAGACTTCGGGTCGGGGGATACGCAGTATTTT. Its protein product is CASSQDFGSGDTQYF.